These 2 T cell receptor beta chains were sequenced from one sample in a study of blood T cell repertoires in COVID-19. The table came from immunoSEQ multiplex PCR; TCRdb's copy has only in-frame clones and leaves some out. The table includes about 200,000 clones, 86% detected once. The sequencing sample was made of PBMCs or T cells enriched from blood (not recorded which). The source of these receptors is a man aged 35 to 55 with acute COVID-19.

CDR3 loop: CASSRGDTEAFF. The CDR3 coding sequence is TGTGCCAGTAGTCGCGGCGACACTGAAGCTTTCTTT. This chain uses TRBV19 with TRBJ1-1; D is unresolved. Germline V gene sequence: CDR1 LNHDA, CDR2 SQIVND (reference sequence). V was shortened by 5 bases and J by 3 bases, with 7 bases between the two germline ends. The length of the CDR3 is 12 residues. The whole variable domain, remainder taken from reference TRBV19 and TRBJ1-1, is DGGITQSPKYLFRKEGQNVTLSCEQNLNHDAMYWYRQDPGQGLRLIYYSQIVNDFQKGDIAEGYSVSREKKESFPLTVTSAQKNPTAFYLCASSRGDTEAFFGQGTRLTVV.

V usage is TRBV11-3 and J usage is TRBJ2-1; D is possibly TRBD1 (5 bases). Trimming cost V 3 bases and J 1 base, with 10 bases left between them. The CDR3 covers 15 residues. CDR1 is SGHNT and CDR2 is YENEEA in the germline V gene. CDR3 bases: TGTGCCAGCAGCTTTGGGGCACTTTCCTACAATGAGCAGTTCTTC. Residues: CASSFGALSYNEQFF.